Sequencing of this TCR beta chain was carried out in a study of graft-versus-host responses after intestinal transplantation. Study information: Multivisceral, liver-intestinal, or isolated intestinal grafts went to recipients. Overall study findings and caveats: Recipient bone marrow held GvH clones, some seen earlier in ileum or blood.

This table comes from immunoSEQ multiplex PCR, and its TCRdb copy is limited to in-frame clones, with some not included. Of about 78,000 clones in the sample, around 87% were seen once. Note on this clone: Its antigen is currently unknown.

V lost 8 bases, J lost 2 bases, and 14 bases lay in between. The V gene's germline CDR1 is SGHRS and CDR2 YFSETQ. This CDR3 spans 14 amino acids. The chain combines TRBV5-1 with TRBJ1-3; possibly TRBD1 for D (6 bases). The source of this sequence is a human donor who was the organ donor for an intestinal transplant. The sample in question was unstimulated CD8+ T cells sorted from spleen or lymph node cells, obtained before transplant. The CDR3 DNA is TGCGCCAGTTGGCCTAGGGGGACTGGAAACACCATATATTTT. Amino acid sequence: CASWPRGTGNTIYF.